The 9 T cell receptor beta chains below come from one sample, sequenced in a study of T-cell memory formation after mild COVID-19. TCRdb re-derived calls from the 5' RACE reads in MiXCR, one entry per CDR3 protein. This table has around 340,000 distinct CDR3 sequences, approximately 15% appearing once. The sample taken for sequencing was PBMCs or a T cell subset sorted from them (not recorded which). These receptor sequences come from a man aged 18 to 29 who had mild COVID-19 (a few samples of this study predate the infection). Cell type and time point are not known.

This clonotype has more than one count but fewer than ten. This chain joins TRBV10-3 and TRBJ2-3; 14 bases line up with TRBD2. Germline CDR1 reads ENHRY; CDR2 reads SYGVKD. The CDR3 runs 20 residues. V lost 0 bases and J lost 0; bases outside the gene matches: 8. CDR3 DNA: TGTGCCATCAGTGAGTCGTTCGGGACTAGCGGGGGAACTAGCACAGATACGCAGTATTTT. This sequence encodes CAISESFGTSGGTSTDTQYF.

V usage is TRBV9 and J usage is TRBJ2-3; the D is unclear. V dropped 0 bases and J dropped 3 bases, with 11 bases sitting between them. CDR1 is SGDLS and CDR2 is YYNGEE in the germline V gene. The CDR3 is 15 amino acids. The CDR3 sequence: CASSVGVSLTDTQYF. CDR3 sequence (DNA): TGTGCCAGCAGCGTAGGGGTGTCCTTGACAGATACGCAGTATTTT. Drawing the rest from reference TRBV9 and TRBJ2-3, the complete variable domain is DSGVTQTPKHLITATGQRVTLRCSPRSGDLSVYWYQQSLDQGLQFLIQYYNGEERAKGNILERFSAQQFPDLHSELNLSSLELGDSALYFCASSVGVSLTDTQYFGPGTRLTVL.

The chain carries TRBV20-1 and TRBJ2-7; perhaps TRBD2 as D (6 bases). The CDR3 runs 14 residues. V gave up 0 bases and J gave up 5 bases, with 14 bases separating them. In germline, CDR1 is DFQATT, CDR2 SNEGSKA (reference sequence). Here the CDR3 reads CSARDRGGSNEQYV. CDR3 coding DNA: TGCAGTGCTAGAGATCGAGGAGGGTCCAACGAGCAGTACGTC.

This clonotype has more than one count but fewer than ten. CDR3 nucleotide sequence: TGTGCCAGCAGCGTTCAGGCCATCGAAAAACTGTTTTTT. It codes for CASSVQAIEKLFF. The rearrangement links TRBV7-9 to TRBJ1-4; D remains ambiguous. This CDR3 is 13 amino acids long. V lost 5 bases and J 8 bases, leaving 12 bases between the germline ends. Per germline, CDR1 SEHNR and CDR2 FQNEAQ (reference sequence).

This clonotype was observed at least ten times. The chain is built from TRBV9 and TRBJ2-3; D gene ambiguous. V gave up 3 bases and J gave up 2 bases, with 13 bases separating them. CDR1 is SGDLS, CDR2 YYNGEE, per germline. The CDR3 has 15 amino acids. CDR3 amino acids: CASSAGPAPTDTQYF. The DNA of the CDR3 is TGTGCCAGCAGCGCTGGACCCGCCCCCACAGATACGCAGTATTTT. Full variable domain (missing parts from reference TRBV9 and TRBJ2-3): DSGVTQTPKHLITATGQRVTLRCSPRSGDLSVYWYQQSLDQGLQFLIQYYNGEERAKGNILERFSAQQFPDLHSELNLSSLELGDSALYFCASSAGPAPTDTQYFGPGTRLTVL.

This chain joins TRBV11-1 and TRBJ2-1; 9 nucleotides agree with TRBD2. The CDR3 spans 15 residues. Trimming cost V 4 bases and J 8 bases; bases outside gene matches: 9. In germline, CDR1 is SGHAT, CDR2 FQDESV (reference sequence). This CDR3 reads CASSWASGTSYEQFF. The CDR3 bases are TGTGCCAGCAGCTGGGCTAGCGGGACGAGCTATGAGCAGTTCTTC.

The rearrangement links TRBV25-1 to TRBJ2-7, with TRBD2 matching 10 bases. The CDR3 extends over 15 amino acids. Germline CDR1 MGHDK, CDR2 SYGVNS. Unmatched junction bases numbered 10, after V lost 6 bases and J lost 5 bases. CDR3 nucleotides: TGTGCCAGCAGGCAAGCGGGGGGGCCGAGTAACGAGCAGTACTTC. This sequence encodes CASRQAGGPSNEQYF.

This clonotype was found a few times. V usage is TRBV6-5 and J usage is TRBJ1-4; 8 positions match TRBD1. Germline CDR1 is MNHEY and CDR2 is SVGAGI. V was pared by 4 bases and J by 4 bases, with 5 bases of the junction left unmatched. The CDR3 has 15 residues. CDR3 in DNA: TGTGCCAGCAGTTTAACGGGACAGGTTAATGAAAAACTGTTTTTT. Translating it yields CASSLTGQVNEKLFF.

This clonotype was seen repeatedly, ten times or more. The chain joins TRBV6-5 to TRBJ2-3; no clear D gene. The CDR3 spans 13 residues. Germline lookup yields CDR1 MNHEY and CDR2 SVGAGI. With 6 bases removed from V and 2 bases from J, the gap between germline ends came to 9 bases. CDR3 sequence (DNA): TGTGCCAGCAGCAGGAGTCACACAGATACGCAGTATTTT. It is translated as CASSRSHTDTQYF.